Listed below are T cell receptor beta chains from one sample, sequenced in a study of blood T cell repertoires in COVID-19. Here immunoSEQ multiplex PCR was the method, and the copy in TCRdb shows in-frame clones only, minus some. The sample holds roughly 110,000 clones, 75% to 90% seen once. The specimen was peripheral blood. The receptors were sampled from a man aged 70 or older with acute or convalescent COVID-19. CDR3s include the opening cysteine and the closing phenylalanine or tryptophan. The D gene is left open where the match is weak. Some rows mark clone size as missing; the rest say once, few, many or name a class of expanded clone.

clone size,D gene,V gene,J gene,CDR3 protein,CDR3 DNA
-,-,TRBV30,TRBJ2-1,CAWSPRLGASYNEQFF,TGTGCCTGGAGTCCACGTTTGGGCGCCTCCTACAATGAGCAGTTCTTC
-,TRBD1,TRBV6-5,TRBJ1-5,CASSSKGQGAYQPQHF,TGTGCCAGCAGTTCCAAGGGACAGGGGGCTTATCAGCCCCAGCATTTT
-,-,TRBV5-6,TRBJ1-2,CASSTKTGKGGYTF,TGTGCCAGCAGCACCAAAACAGGGAAAGGTGGCTACACCTTC
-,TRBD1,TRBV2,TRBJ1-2,CASSGTGGDGYTF,TGTGCCAGCAGCGGTACAGGGGGCGATGGCTACACCTTC
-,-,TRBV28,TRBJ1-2,CASSWGRDYGYTF,TGTGCCAGCAGCTGGGGCCGGGACTATGGCTACACCTTC
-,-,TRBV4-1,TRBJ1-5,CASSQDLAGRNQPQHF,TGTGCCAGCAGCCAAGACTTGGCAGGCCGCAATCAGCCCCAGCATTTT
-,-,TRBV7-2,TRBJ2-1,CASSRGHSSYNEQFF,TGTGCCAGCAGCCGGGGACACAGCTCCTACAATGAGCAGTTCTTC
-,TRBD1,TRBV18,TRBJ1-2,CASSPGQERGYTF,TGTGCCAGCTCACCGGGACAGGAAAGGGGCTACACCTTC
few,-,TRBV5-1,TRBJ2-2,CASSVRVSGGELFF,TGCGCCAGCAGCGTGCGGGTTTCAGGAGGGGAGCTGTTTTTT
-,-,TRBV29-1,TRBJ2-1,CSVDPRGFLGEQFF,TGCAGCGTCGACCCCAGGGGTTTCTTAGGAGAGCAGTTCTTC
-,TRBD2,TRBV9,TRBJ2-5,CASSVDSGRGETQYF,TGTGCCAGCAGCGTAGATAGCGGGAGGGGAGAGACCCAGTACTTC
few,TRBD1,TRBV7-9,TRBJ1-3,CASSGLDRESAGNTIYF,TGTGCCAGCAGCGGCCTGGACAGGGAGAGCGCTGGAAACACCATATATTTT
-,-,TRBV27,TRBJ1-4,CASSPLFATNEKLFF,TGTGCCAGCAGTCCCTTGTTTGCAACTAATGAAAAACTGTTTTTT
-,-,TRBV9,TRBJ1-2,CASSVDNSYGYTF,TGTGCCAGCAGCGTAGATAACAGCTATGGCTACACCTTC
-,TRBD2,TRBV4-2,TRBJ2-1,CASSQGLAGTRSEQFF,TGTGCCAGCAGCCAAGGACTAGCGGGGACTCGGAGTGAGCAGTTCTTC
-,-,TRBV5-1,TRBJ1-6,CASSLGTDNSPLHF,TGCGCCAGCAGCTTGGGGACAGATAATTCACCCCTCCACTTT